Below, 24 T cell receptor beta chains from the same sample are listed, as sequenced in a study of CD8 T cells in ankylosing spondylitis. Study-level findings and limits: Made up of 7 to 9 highly homologous variants, a TCR beta motif appeared characteristic of ankylosing spondylitis blood.

Antigens for these TCRs are unknown. MiXCR, applied by TCRdb to the 5' RACE reads, yields one record per CDR3 protein. Of 700,000 to 1,000,000 distinct CDR3 sequences listed, around 11% are singletons. The sample was blood, either unsorted or a sorted T cell fraction (not recorded which). The source is a male donor with ankylosing spondylitis.

This clonotype was detected ten times or more. V and J are TRBV20-1 and TRBJ2-5; the D is unclear. The CDR3 has 16 amino acids. Between the trimmed V and J ends, which lost 8 bases and 5 bases, there was a span of 27 bases. Germline CDR1 and CDR2: DFQATT and SNEGSKA (reference sequence). As DNA, the CDR3 is TGCAGTCCGACCACCAACAACCGCTCCCTTTGGGAGACCCAGTACTTC. It translates to CSPTTNNRSLWETQYF.

The chain uses TRBV6-5 and TRBJ2-7; weak D call: TRBD2 (7 bases). Per germline, CDR1 MNHEY and CDR2 SVGAGI. V lost 0 bases and J lost 5, with 17 bases in between. This CDR3 region has 16 residues. CDR3 sequence (DNA): TGTGCCAGCAGTTACTCGAGGGGGACTAAAGGCGACGAGCAGTACTTC. This sequence encodes CASSYSRGTKGDEQYF.

This clonotype was recorded at least ten times. The CDR3 sequence: CATSRGITSGGSYNEQFF. CDR3 nucleotide sequence: TGTGCCACCAGCAGAGGCATTACTAGCGGGGGCTCCTACAATGAGCAGTTCTTC. This chain uses TRBV15 with TRBJ2-1, with TRBD2 identical over 11 bases. Trimming removed 1 base from V and 0 bases from J; junction bases left unmatched: 5. Per the germline V gene, CDR1 is LNHNV and CDR2 is YYDKDF (reference sequence). CDR3 length: 18 residues.

The chain has TRBV20-1 and TRBJ1-5, with unresolved D. CDR3 size: 14 residues. Trimming removed 1 base at V and 5 bases at J, with 12 bases between. Per germline, CDR1 DFQATT and CDR2 SNEGSKA (reference sequence). CDR3 in amino acids: CSARANSWDQPQHF. Written as DNA, the CDR3 is TGCAGTGCTAGAGCCAACAGTTGGGATCAGCCCCAGCATTTT.

This clonotype was detected a few times. The rearrangement joins TRBV7-2 to TRBJ1-6; a possible D gene is TRBD1 (5 bases). V lost 2 bases and J lost 3, with 11 bases in between. Germline lookup yields CDR1 SGHTA and CDR2 FQGNSA. The CDR3 consists of 16 residues. Here the CDR3 reads CASSLRRAVYNSPLHF. The CDR3 bases are TGTGCCAGCAGCTTACGCAGGGCCGTCTATAATTCACCCCTCCACTTT. Full variable domain (remainder filled in from reference TRBV7-2 and TRBJ1-6): GAGVSQSPSNKVTEKGKDVELRCDPISGHTALYWYRQSLGQGLEFLIYFQGNSAPDKSGLPSDRFSAERTGGSVSTLTIQRTQQEDSAVYLCASSLRRAVYNSPLHFGNGTRLTVT.

The genes are TRBV7-2 and TRBJ2-7; TRBD1 matches 9 bases. This CDR3 has 13 residues. V was pared by 3 bases and J by 9 bases, with 6 bases of the junction left unmatched. Looked up from germline, CDR1 is SGHTA and CDR2 is FQGNSA. DNA of the CDR3: TGTGCCAGCAGCTTGACAGGGGGGACGGGGCAGTACTTC. Translating gives CASSLTGGTGQYF.

The chain recombines TRBV20-1 with TRBJ1-6, with D perhaps matching TRBD1 (5 bases). Between the trimmed V and J ends, which lost 5 bases and 0 bases, there was a span of 8 bases. Germline V gene data show CDR1 as DFQATT and CDR2 as SNEGSKA (reference sequence). The CDR3 consists of 14 residues. The chain's CDR3 is CSAEGSSYNSPLHF. The CDR3 DNA reads as TGCAGTGCTGAGGGGAGCTCCTATAATTCACCCCTCCACTTT.

In this sample, this clonotype turned up many times. The V call is TRBV20-1, the J call TRBJ1-5; TRBD1 is a possible D gene (5 bases). Trimming stripped 4 bases from V and 0 bases from J, with 10 bases between. This CDR3 has 14 residues. CDR1 is DFQATT, CDR2 SNEGSKA, per germline (reference sequence). Written as DNA, the CDR3 is TGCAGTGCTATGGGGCGATATAGCAATCAGCCCCAGCATTTT. Translation: CSAMGRYSNQPQHF.

This clonotype was picked up many times. The chain joins TRBV5-1 to TRBJ2-1; D unresolved. The CDR3 length is 14 residues. Germline V gene lookup returns CDR1 SGHRS and CDR2 YFSETQ. The V end was cut by 3 bases, the J end by 0 bases, with 7 bases between. In DNA, the CDR3 is TGCGCCAGCAGCTCGGGCCTCTCCTACAATGAGCAGTTCTTC. Translating gives CASSSGLSYNEQFF. The complete variable domain, with remaining parts taken from reference TRBV5-1 and TRBJ2-1, reads KAGVTQTPRYLIKTRGQQVTLSCSPISGHRSVSWYQQTPGQGLQFLFEYFSETQRNKGNFPGRFSGRQFSNSRSEMNVSTLELGDSALYLCASSSGLSYNEQFFGPGTRLTVL.

V gene TRBV20-1 combines with J gene TRBJ1-2, with D unresolved. The V end lost 7 bases, the J end lost 8 bases, and 11 bases lay between the germline ends. Per germline, CDR1 DFQATT and CDR2 SNEGSKA (reference sequence). This CDR3 has 10 residues. The CDR3 DNA follows: TGCAGTGTGAGGAGGATCGGCTACACCTTC. Encoded protein: CSVRRIGYTF.

This sequence joins TRBV7-2 and TRBJ1-2, with D possibly being TRBD1 (5 bases). This CDR3 spans 14 amino acids. Germline V gene sequence: CDR1 SGHTA, CDR2 FQGNSA. Trimming took 0 bases from V and 6 from J, leaving 11 bases between them. CDR3 sequence: CASSLASGKDGYTF. The DNA of the CDR3 is TGTGCCAGCAGCTTAGCGTCAGGGAAAGATGGCTACACCTTC.

This chain connects TRBV27 to TRBJ1-1; the D gene is possibly TRBD1 (6 bases). This CDR3 is 16 amino acids long. V was clipped by 4 bases and J by 7 bases, with 22 bases between them. The V gene's germline CDR1 is MNHEY and CDR2 SMNVEV (reference sequence). Here the CDR3 DNA reads TGTGCCAGCAGTTCTCAGCCTCCGGGGGACATCTTTGAAGCTTTCTTT. This translates into CASSSQPPGDIFEAFF.

This clonotype was seen only a few times. The chain couples TRBV7-3 to TRBJ2-1, with 9 bases that match TRBD2. Germline V gene sequence: CDR1 SGHTA, CDR2 FQGTGA. The length of the CDR3 is 16 residues. With 5 bases clipped from V and 3 bases from J, the junction kept 8 bases outside the gene matches. CDR3 region: CASSPISGGRYNEQFF. In DNA form, the CDR3 reads TGTGCCAGCAGCCCAATCAGCGGGGGGCGCTACAATGAGCAGTTCTTC.

In nucleotides, the CDR3 is TGCAGCGTCCCCGGCGGGGGGTACTACACTGAAGCTTTCTTT. Encoded protein: CSVPGGGYYTEAFF. The rearrangement uses TRBV29-1 and TRBJ1-1; tentatively, D is TRBD1 (5 bases). Germline V lookup: CDR1 SQVTM, CDR2 ANQGSEA. V was pared by 6 bases and J by 3 bases, with 17 bases between. The CDR3 extends over 14 amino acids.

This clonotype was seen a handful of times. The rearrangement uses TRBV9 and TRBJ1-4; a possible D gene is TRBD1 (6 bases). The germline V and J ends were trimmed by 1 base and 7 bases, with 14 bases remaining between them. CDR1 is SGDLS and CDR2 is YYNGEE in the germline V gene. The length of the CDR3 is 15 residues. The CDR3 loop reads CASSVSGASPEKLFF. Here the CDR3 DNA reads TGTGCCAGCAGCGTATCGGGGGCGAGTCCTGAAAAACTGTTTTTT.

The CDR3 coding sequence is TGCAGTGCTAGTGCTAGCGGACTCACAGATACGCAGTATTTT. Its translation: CSASASGLTDTQYF. The V and J genes are TRBV20-1 and TRBJ2-3; 7 positions agree with TRBD2. Germline V gives CDR1 DFQATT, CDR2 SNEGSKA (reference sequence). V shed 3 bases and J 2 bases; nucleotides not matched to a gene: 5. CDR3 size: 14 residues.

The J gene is TRBJ2-2, the V gene TRBV29-1; 8 nucleotides match TRBD2. The CDR3 consists of 14 residues. The J segment lost 1 base and the V segment lost 6 bases, leaving 4 bases of the junction unmatched. The germline V gene encodes CDR1 SQVTM and CDR2 ANQGSEA. CDR3 nucleotide sequence: TGCAGCGTGAGGACTAGCTTGAACACCGGGGAGCTGTTTTTT. It yields the protein CSVRTSLNTGELFF.

This clonotype was seen repeatedly, ten times or more. J is TRBJ1-3 and V is TRBV12-3 or TRBV12-4; the match to TRBD1 covers 9 bases. V gave up 5 bases and J gave up 0 bases; unmatched junction bases: 8. This CDR3 has 17 residues. The CDR3 reads CASSARTGDSSGNTIYF. CDR3 sequence (DNA): TGTGCCAGCAGTGCCCGGACAGGGGATAGCTCTGGAAACACCATATATTTT.

This clonotype occurred a few times. The chain employs TRBV3-1 and TRBJ1-6; D is perhaps TRBD1 (5 bases). Germline V lookup: CDR1 LGHDT, CDR2 YNNKEL (reference sequence). Trimming removed 7 bases at V and 9 bases at J, with 13 bases between. The CDR3 loop spans 13 amino acids. CDR3 DNA sequence: TGTGCCAGCAACACGGGGGGAAGTTCACCCCTCCACTTT. Amino acid sequence: CASNTGGSSPLHF.

This clonotype was detected many times. The rearrangement joins TRBV12-3 or TRBV12-4 to TRBJ2-2, with 9 nucleotides matching TRBD1. This CDR3 is built from 15 residues. The trim removed 6 bases at V and 5 bases at J, leaving 7 bases unmatched. CDR3 amino acids: CASRTGGRRTGELFF. In DNA form, the CDR3 reads TGTGCCAGCAGGACAGGGGGTCGAAGGACCGGGGAGCTGTTTTTT.

This clonotype has more than one count but fewer than ten. The V call is TRBV7-9, the J call TRBJ1-1; D ambiguous. V lost 0 bases and J 7 bases, leaving 9 bases between the germline ends. Germline CDR1 SEHNR, CDR2 FQNEAQ (reference sequence). This CDR3 spans 13 amino acids. This chain's CDR3 is CASSLALRSEAFF. The CDR3 coding sequence is TGTGCCAGCAGCTTAGCGCTAAGGAGTGAAGCTTTCTTT.

This chain uses TRBV7-8 with TRBJ2-1; tentative D call: TRBD2 (6 bases). The CDR3 loop spans 14 amino acids. Deletions cut 6 bases from V and 4 bases from J, with 13 bases between. Germline CDR1 and CDR2: SGHVS and FQNEAQ. CDR3 region: CASRRSSGYNEQFF. CDR3 in DNA: TGTGCCAGCAGACGTAGTAGCGGTTACAATGAGCAGTTCTTC.

This clonotype was picked up a small number of times. Relative to the germline gene, one junction end is altered; a read error may explain this. The chain carries TRBV20-1 and TRBJ1-4, with D possibly being TRBD1 (5 bases). In germline, CDR1 is DFQATT, CDR2 SNEGSKA (reference sequence). The CDR3 loop spans 13 amino acids. The CDR3 nucleotides are TGCAGCGCTACGAGACCAGGGTACGAAAAACTGTTTTTT. It yields the protein CSATRPGYEKLFF.

This clonotype has a handful of counts. This chain links TRBV7-9 with TRBJ2-7; perhaps TRBD2 as D (6 bases). Between the trimmed V and J ends, which lost 4 bases and 4 bases, there was a span of 17 bases. CDR3 length: 15 amino acids. Germline V gene data show CDR1 as SEHNR and CDR2 as FQNEAQ (reference sequence). For the CDR3, the DNA is TGTGCCAGCAGCTGGGGGGATCCAGAGTCGTACGAGCAGTACTTC. Translating gives CASSWGDPESYEQYF.